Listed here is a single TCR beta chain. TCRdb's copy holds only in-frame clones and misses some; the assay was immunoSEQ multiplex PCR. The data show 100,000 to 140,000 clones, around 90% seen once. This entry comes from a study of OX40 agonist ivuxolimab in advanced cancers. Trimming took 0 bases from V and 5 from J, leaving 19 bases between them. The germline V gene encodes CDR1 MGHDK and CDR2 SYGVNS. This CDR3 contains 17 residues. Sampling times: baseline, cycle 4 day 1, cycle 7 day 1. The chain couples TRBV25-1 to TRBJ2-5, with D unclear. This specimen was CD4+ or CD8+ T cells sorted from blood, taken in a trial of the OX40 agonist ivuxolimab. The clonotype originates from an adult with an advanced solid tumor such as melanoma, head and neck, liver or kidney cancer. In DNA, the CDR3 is TGTGCCAGCAGTGAATATTTAACGACGGGTCGGCGGGAGACCCAGTACTTC. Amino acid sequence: CASSEYLTTGRRETQYF.